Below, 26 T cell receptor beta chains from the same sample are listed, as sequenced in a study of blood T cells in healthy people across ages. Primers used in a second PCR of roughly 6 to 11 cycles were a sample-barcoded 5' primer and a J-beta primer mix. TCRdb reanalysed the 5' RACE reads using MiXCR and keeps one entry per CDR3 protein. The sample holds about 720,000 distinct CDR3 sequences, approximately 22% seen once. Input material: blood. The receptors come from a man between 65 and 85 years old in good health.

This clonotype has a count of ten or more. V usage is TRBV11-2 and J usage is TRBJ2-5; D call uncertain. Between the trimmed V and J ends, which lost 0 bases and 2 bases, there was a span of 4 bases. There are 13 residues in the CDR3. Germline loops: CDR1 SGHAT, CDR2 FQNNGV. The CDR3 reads CASSLDPQETQYF. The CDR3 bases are TGTGCCAGCAGCTTAGATCCTCAAGAGACCCAGTACTTC. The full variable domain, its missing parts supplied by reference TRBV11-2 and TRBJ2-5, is EAGVAQSPRYKIIEKRQSVAFWCNPISGHATLYWYQQILGQGPKLLIQFQNNGVVDDSQLPKDRFSAERLKGVDSTLKIQPAKLEDSAVYLCASSLDPQETQYFGPGTRLLVL.

The CDR3 DNA follows: TGCGCCAGCAGCCAGGACGGAACTAATGAAAAACTGTTTTTT. This translates into CASSQDGTNEKLFF. The J gene is TRBJ1-4, the V gene TRBV5-1; D gene uncertain. The CDR3 is made up of 14 amino acids. Trimming pared 4 bases from V and 1 base from J, leaving 8 bases between. CDR1 and CDR2 (germline): SGHRS, YFSETQ.

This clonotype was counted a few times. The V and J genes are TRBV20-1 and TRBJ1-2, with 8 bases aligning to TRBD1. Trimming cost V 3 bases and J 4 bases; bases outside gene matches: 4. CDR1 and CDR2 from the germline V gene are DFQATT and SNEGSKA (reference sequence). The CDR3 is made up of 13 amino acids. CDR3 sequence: CSASEQGVYGYTF. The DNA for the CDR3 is TGCAGTGCTAGTGAACAGGGGGTCTATGGCTACACCTTC.

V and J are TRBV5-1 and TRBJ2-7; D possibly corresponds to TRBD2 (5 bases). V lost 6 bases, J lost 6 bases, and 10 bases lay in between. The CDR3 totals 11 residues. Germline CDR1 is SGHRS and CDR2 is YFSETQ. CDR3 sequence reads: CASTEGSEQYF. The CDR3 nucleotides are TGCGCCAGCACCGAGGGATCCGAGCAGTACTTC.

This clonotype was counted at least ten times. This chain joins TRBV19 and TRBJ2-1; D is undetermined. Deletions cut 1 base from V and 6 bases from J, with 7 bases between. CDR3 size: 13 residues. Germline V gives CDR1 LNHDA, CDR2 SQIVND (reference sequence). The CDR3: CASSIAVVNEQFF. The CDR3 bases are TGTGCCAGTAGTATAGCAGTGGTCAATGAGCAGTTCTTC.

The CDR3: CASSVPSDTQYF. CDR3 DNA sequence: TGTGCCAGCAGTGTCCCGTCGGATACGCAGTATTTT. V is TRBV12-3 or TRBV12-4 and J is TRBJ2-3; D remains ambiguous. Trimming stripped 5 bases from V and 6 bases from J, with 9 bases between. This CDR3 spans 12 amino acids.

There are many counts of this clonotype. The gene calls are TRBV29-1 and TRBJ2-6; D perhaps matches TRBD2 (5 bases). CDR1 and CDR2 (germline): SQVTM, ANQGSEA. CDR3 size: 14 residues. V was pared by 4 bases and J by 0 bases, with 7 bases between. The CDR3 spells CSVGRDSGANVLTF. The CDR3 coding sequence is TGCAGCGTTGGCCGGGACTCTGGGGCCAACGTCCTGACTTTC.

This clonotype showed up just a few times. CDR3 sequence (DNA): TGTGCCAGCGTTCGTGACAATGAGCAGTTCTTC. Encoded protein: CASVRDNEQFF. This chain joins TRBV7-2 and TRBJ2-1; D is ambiguous. This CDR3 comprises 11 residues. Germline V lookup: CDR1 SGHTA, CDR2 FQGNSA. Between the trimmed V and J ends, which lost 8 bases and 5 bases, there was a span of 7 bases.

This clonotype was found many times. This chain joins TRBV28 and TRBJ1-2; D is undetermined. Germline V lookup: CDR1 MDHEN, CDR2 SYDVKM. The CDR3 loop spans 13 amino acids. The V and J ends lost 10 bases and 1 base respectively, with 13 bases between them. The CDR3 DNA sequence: TGTGCCACCTCCGTGACACGTAACTATGGCTACACCTTC. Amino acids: CATSVTRNYGYTF.

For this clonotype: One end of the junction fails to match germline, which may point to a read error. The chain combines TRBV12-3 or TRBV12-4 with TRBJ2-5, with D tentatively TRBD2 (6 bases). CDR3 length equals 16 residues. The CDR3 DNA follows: TGTGCCAACAGTTTTGGAGTAGCGGCGTACCAAGAGACCCAGTACTTC. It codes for CANSFGVAAYQETQYF.

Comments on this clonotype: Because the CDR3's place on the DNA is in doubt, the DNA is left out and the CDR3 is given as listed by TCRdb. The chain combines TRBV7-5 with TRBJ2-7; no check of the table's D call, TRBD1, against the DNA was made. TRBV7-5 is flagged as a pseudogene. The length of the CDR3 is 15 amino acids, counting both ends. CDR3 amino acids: CISVPEAYGAYEQYV.

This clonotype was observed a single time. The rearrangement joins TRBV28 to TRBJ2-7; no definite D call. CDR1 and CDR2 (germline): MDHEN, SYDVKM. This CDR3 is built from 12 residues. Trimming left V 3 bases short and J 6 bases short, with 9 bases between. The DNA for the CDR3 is TGTGCCAGCAGTTTCAAACCCTTCGAGCAGTACTTC. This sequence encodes CASSFKPFEQYF.

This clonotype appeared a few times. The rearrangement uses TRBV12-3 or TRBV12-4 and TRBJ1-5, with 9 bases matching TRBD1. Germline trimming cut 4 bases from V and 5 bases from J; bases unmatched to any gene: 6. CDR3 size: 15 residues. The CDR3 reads CASSSPGQGYQPQHF. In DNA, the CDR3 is TGTGCCAGCAGTTCCCCTGGACAGGGGTATCAGCCCCAGCATTTT.

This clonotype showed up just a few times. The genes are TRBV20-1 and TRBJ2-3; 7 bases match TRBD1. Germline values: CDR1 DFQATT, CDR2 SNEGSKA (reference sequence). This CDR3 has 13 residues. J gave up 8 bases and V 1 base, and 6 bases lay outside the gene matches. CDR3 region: CSARGQGVATQYF. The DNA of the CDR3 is TGCAGTGCTAGAGGACAGGGTGTGGCTACGCAGTATTTT.

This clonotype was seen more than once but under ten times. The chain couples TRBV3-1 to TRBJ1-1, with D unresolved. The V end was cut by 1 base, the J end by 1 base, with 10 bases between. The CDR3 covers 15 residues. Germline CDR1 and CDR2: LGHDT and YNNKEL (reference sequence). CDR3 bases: TGTGCCAGCAGCCAAGTGCCAGGAGCGAACACTGAAGCTTTCTTT. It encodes CASSQVPGANTEAFF.

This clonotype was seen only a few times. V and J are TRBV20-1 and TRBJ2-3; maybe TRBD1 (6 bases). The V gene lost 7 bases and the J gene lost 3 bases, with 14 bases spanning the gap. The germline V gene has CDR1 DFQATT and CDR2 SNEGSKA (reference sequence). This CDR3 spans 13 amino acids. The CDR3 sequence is CSVGQGRTDTQYF. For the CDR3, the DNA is TGCAGTGTGGGGCAGGGGAGAACAGATACGCAGTATTTT.

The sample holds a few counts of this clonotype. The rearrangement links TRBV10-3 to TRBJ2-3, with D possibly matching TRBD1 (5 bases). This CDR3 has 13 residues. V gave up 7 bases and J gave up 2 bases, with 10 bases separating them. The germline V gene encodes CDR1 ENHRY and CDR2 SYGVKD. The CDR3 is CAINWGSTDTQYF. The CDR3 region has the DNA TGTGCCATCAATTGGGGCTCCACAGATACGCAGTATTTT.

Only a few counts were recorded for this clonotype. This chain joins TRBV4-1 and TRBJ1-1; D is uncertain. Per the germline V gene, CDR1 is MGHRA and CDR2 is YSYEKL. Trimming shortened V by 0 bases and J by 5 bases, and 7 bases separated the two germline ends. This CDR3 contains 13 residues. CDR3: CASSQETRTEAFF. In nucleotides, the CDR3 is TGCGCCAGCAGCCAAGAAACACGAACTGAAGCTTTCTTT.

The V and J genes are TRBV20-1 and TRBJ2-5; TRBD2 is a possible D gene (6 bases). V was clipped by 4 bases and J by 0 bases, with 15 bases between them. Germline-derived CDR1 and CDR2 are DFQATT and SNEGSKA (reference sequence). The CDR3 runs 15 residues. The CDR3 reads CSAKVSGLDQETQYF. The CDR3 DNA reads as TGCAGTGCTAAAGTTTCGGGACTGGACCAAGAGACCCAGTACTTC.

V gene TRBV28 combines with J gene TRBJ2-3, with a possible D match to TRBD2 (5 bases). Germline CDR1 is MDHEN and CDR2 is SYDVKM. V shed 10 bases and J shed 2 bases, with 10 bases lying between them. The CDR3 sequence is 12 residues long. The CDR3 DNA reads TGTGCCACAAGGGAGTCCACAGATACGCAGTATTTT. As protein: CATRESTDTQYF.

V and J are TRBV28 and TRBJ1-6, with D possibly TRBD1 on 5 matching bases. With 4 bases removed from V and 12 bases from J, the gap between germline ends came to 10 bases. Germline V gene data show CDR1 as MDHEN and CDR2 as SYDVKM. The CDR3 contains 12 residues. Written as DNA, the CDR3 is TGTGCCAGCAGTTCAGGGTCGTTACCCCTCCACTTT. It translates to CASSSGSLPLHF.

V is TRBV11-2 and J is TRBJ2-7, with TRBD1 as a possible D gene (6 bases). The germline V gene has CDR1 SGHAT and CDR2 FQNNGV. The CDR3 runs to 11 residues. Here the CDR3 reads CATGISYEQYF. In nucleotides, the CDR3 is TGTGCAACAGGGATTTCCTACGAGCAGTACTTC. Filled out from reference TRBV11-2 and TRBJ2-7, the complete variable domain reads EAGVAQSPRYKIIEKRQSVAFWCNPISGHATLYWYQQILGQGPKLLIQFQNNGVVDDSQLPKDRFSAERLKGVDSTLKIQPAKLEDSAVYLCATGISYEQYFGPGTRLTVT.

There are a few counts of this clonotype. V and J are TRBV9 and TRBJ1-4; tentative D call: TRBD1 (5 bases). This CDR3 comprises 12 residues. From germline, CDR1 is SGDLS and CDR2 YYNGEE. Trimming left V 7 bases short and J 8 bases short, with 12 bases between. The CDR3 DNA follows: TGTGCCAGCGGGACCTGGGACGAAAAACTGTTTTTT. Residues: CASGTWDEKLFF.

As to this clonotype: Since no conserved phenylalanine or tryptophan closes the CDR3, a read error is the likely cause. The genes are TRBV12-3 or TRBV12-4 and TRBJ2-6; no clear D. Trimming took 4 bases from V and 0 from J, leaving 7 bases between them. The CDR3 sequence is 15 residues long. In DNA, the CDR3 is TGTGCCAGCAGTTCCTCCCCCTCTGGGGCCAACGTCCTGACTTCC. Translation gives CASSSSPSGANVLTS.

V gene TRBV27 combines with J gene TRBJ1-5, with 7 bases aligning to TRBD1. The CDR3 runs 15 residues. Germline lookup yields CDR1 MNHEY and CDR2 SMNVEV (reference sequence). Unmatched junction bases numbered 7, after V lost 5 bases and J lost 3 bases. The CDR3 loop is CASSTQKGANQPQHF. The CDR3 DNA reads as TGTGCCAGCAGTACGCAGAAGGGGGCCAATCAGCCCCAGCATTTT.

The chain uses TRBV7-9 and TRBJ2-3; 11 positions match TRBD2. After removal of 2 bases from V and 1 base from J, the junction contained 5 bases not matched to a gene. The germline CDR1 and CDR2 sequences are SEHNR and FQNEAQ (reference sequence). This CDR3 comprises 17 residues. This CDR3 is CASSLPLAGGGTDTQYF. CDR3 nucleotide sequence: TGTGCCAGCAGCTTACCTCTAGCGGGGGGAGGCACAGATACGCAGTATTTT.